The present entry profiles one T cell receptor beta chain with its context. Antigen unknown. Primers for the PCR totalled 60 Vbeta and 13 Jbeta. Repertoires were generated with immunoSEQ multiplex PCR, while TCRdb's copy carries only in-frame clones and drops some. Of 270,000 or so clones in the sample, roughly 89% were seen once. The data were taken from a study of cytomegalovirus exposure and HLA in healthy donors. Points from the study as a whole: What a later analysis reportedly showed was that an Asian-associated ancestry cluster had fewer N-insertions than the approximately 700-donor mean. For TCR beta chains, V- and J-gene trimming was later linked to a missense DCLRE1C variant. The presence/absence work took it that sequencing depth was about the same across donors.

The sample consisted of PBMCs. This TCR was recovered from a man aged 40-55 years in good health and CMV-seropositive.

The CDR3 coding sequence is TGTGCCAGTAGTATTGAGGGTTTCGCAGCGGACTATGGCTACACCTTC. Its translation is CASSIEGFAADYGYTF. The genes are TRBV19 and TRBJ1-2; no clear D. Per the germline V gene, CDR1 is LNHDA and CDR2 is SQIVND (reference sequence). Deletions cut 3 bases from V and 3 bases from J, with 17 bases between. The CDR3 runs 16 residues.